Reported below is one T cell receptor (beta chain). This sample was taken from a study of glioma-infiltrating T cells after dendritic cell vaccination. For the study at large: Samples are from glioblastoma patients in Phase I and II dendritic cell vaccine trials. Treatment, given 2003 to 2012, was autologous tumor lysate-pulsed dendritic cell vaccination. The vaccine used monocyte-derived dendritic cells pulsed overnight with autologous tumor lysate.

Trimming shortened V by 5 bases and J by 0 bases, and 8 bases separated the two germline ends. The germline gives CDR1 SGHAT, CDR2 FQNNGV. This CDR3 is 14 amino acids long. The primer mix had 60 V beta and 13 J beta primers. This table comes from immunoSEQ multiplex PCR, and its TCRdb copy is limited to in-frame clones, with some not included. The sample consists of roughly 100,000 clones, roughly 81% of them appearing once. Sequenced material: blood, taken before dendritic cell vaccination. The chain recombines TRBV11-2 with TRBJ1-5, with D perhaps TRBD1 (6 bases). This sequence was found in a human donor with glioblastoma. CDR3 amino acids: CASSTGISNQPQHF. CDR3 DNA: TGTGCCAGCAGCACAGGGATTAGCAATCAGCCCCAGCATTTT.